A single T cell receptor (beta chain) is shown here with its context. Its target is not known. The CDR3 sequence is 14 residues long. The V gene lost 1 base and the J gene lost 5 bases, with 12 bases spanning the gap. The germline gives CDR1 SEHNR, CDR2 FQNEAQ (reference sequence). The method was immunoSEQ multiplex PCR; TCRdb's version includes in-frame clones alone and lacks a portion of them. The sample yields about 88,000 clones, almost 85% seen once. The data were obtained in a study of a mutant IDH1 vaccine in newly diagnosed glioma. Study-wide points: Pseudoprogression appeared independent of alterations in top peripheral clonotypes. There were vaccine-induced immune responses in just under 95% of the patients.

Noted time point: baseline, week 1 (first vaccination visit). Treatment given: pre-vaccination baseline after standard-of-care therapy. The chain employs TRBV7-9 and TRBJ2-7, with a tentative D call TRBD2 (6 bases). This specimen was PBMCs, taken from a glioma patient treated with radiotherapy, temozolomide or both. The sequence was obtained from a middle-aged man with glioma. Some clones in this sample may be carry-over from other donors' samples. CDR3 loop: CASSLGEVYHEQYF. CDR3 DNA sequence: TGTGCCAGCAGCTTAGGGGAGGTTTACCACGAGCAGTACTTC.